One T cell receptor beta chain is described in this entry. Its specificity is not known. These data come from a study of cytomegalovirus exposure and HLA in healthy donors. Study details: Of all 398 donors who were genotyped, roughly 83% belonged to the Caucasian-associated ancestry cluster.

PCR amplification relied on 60 Vbeta primers (plus 13 Jbeta primers). In the study's own analysis: It was a later analysis that counted around 85 million unique TCR beta chains, of which around 11 million were shared. The data were produced by immunoSEQ multiplex PCR, yet TCRdb's version contains in-frame clones alone and is incomplete. That table gives V, J and clone size, and the DNA gave D and trimming. The sample includes some 170,000 clones, around 70% of them seen just once. Study outcomes and limitations: Sequencing depth roughly uniform across donors was assumed in presence/absence analyses. Other equally common chains were less clonally expanded than HLA-associated TCR beta chains, a later analysis showed.

The material sequenced was PBMCs. The sequence derives from a male donor in good health and CMV-seronegative.

CDR3 protein: CASSLFGTGTQETQYF. The CDR3, as DNA: TGCGCCAGCAGTCTTTTTGGGACCGGGACTCAAGAGACCCAGTACTTC. The gene calls are TRBV4-1 and TRBJ2-5, with a weak D call TRBD2 (6 bases). CDR3 length equals 16 residues. From germline, CDR1 is MGHRA and CDR2 YSYEKL. The V end was cut by 6 bases, the J end by 2 bases, with 19 bases between.